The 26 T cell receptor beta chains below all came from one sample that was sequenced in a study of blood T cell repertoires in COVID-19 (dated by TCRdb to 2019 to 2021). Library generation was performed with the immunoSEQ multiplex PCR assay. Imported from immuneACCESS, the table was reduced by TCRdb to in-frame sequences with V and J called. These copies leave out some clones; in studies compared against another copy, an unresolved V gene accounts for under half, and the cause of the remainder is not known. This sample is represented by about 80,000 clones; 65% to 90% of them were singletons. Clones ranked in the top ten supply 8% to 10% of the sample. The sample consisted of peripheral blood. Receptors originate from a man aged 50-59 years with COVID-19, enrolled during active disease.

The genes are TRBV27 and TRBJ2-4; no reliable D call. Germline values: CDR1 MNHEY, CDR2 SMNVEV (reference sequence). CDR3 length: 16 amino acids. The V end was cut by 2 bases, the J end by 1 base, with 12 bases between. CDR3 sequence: CASSLRSGMAKNIQYF. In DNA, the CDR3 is TGTGCCAGCAGTTTACGATCGGGTATGGCCAAAAACATTCAGTACTTC.

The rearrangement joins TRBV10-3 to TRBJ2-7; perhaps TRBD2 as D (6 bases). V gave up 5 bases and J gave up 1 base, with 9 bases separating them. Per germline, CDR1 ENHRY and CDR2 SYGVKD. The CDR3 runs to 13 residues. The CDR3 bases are TGTGCCATCAGTATCGGGGGTTCCTACGAGCAGTACTTC. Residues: CAISIGGSYEQYF.

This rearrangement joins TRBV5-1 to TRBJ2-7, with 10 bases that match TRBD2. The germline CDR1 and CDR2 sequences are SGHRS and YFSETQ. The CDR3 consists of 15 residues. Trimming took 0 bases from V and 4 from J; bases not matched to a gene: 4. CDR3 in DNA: TGCGCCAGCAGCTTGGGACTAGCGGGCCAATACGAGCAGTACTTC. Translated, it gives CASSLGLAGQYEQYF.

The CDR3 sequence: CASSLEGLWRTEAFF. The CDR3 region has the DNA TGTGCCAGCAGCTTAGAAGGGTTGTGGAGGACTGAAGCTTTCTTT. The chain joins TRBV7-9 to TRBJ1-1; D not certain. The CDR3 is 15 amino acids. Trimming pared 1 base from V and 5 bases from J, leaving 14 bases between. In germline, CDR1 is SEHNR, CDR2 FQNEAQ (reference sequence).

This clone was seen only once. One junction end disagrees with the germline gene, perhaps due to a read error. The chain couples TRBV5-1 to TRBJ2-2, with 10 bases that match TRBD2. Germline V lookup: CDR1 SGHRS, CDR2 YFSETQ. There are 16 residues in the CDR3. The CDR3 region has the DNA TGCGCCAGCAGCCAAACGGGACTAGCGAAAACCGGGGAGCTGTTTTTT. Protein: CASSQTGLAKTGELFF.

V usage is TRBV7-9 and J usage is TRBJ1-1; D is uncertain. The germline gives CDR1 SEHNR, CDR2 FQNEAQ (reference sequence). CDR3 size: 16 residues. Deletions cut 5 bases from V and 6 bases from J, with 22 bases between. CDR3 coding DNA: TGTGCCAGCAGCACCCCACGGAGAGGGCATGTCCCTGAAGCTTTCTTT. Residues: CASSTPRRGHVPEAFF.

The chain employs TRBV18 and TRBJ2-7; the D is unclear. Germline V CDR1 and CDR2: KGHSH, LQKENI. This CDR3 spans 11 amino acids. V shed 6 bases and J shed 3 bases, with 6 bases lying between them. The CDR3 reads CASSFNYEQYF. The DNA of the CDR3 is TGTGCCAGCTCCTTTAACTACGAGCAGTACTTC. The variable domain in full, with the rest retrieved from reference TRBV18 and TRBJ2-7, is NAGVMQNPRHLVRRRGQEARLRCSPMKGHSHVYWYRQLPEEGLKFMVYLQKENIIDESGMPKERFSAEFPKEGPSILRIQQVVRGDSAAYFCASSFNYEQYFGPGTRLTVT.

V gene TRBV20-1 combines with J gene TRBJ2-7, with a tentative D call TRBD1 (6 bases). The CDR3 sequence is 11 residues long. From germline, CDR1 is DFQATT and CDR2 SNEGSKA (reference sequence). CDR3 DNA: TGCAGCCTACAGGGCTCCTACGAGCAGTACTTC. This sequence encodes CSLQGSYEQYF.

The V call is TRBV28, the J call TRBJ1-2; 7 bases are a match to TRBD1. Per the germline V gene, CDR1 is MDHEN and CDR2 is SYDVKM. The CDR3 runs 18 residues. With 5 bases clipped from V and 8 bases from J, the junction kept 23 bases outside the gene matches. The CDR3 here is CASSPINPPSETGSGYTF. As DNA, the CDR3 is TGTGCCAGCAGTCCAATTAATCCCCCGTCCGAGACAGGGTCAGGCTACACCTTC.

The CDR3 sequence is CASSSADRSYEQYF. CDR3 nucleotides: TGCGCCAGCAGCTCGGCGGACAGATCCTACGAGCAGTACTTC. V gene TRBV5-1 combines with J gene TRBJ2-7; tentative D call: TRBD1 (6 bases). CDR1 and CDR2 (germline): SGHRS, YFSETQ. The ends were cut back, 3 bases at V and 1 base at J, with 11 bases in the middle. This CDR3 has 14 amino acids. Combining the CDR3 with reference TRBV5-1 and TRBJ2-7 gives the whole variable domain KAGVTQTPRYLIKTRGQQVTLSCSPISGHRSVSWYQQTPGQGLQFLFEYFSETQRNKGNFPGRFSGRQFSNSRSEMNVSTLELGDSALYLCASSSADRSYEQYFGPGTRLTVT.

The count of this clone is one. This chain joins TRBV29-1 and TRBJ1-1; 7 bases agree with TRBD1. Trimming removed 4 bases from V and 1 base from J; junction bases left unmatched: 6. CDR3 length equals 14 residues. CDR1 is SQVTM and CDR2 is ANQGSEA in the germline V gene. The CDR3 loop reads CSVVRTGTNTEAFF. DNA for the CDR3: TGCAGCGTTGTTCGGACAGGCACGAACACTGAAGCTTTCTTT.

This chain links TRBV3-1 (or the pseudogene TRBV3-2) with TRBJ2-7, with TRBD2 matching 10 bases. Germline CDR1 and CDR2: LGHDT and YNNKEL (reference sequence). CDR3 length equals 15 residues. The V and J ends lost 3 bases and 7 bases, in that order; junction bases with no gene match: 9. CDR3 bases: TGTGCCAGCAGCCAGTATAGCGGGAGGACCGGTGAGCAGTACTTC. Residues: CASSQYSGRTGEQYF.

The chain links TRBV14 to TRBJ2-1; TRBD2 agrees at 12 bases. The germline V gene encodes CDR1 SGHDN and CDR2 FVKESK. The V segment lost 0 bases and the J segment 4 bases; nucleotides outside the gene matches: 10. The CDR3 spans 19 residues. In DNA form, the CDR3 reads TGTGCCAGCAGCCAAGAATCTAGCGGGAGGGCCCGGCGTTACAATGAGCAGTTCTTC. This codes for CASSQESSGRARRYNEQFF. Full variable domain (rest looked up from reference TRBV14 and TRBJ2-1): EAGVTQFPSHSVIEKGQTVTLRCDPISGHDNLYWYRRVMGKEIKFLLHFVKESKQDESGMPNNRFLAERTGGTYSTLKVQPAELEDSGVYFCASSQESSGRARRYNEQFFGPGTRLTVL.

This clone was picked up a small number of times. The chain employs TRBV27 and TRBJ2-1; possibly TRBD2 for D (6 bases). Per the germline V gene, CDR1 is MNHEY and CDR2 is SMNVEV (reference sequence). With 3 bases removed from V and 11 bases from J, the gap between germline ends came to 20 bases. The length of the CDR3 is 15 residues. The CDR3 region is CASSLPISGAHKQFF. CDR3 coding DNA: TGTGCCAGCAGTTTGCCGATCTCGGGAGCACACAAGCAGTTCTTC.

CDR3 bases: TGTGCCAGCGGTGAACTAGCGGGAGGGGCAGGGTTTAAAGATACGCAGTATTTT. This codes for CASGELAGGAGFKDTQYF. The rearrangement links TRBV9 to TRBJ2-3; the match to TRBD2 covers 13 bases. Germline V gene data show CDR1 as SGDLS and CDR2 as YYNGEE. J lost 5 bases, V lost 7 bases, and 16 bases had no gene match. The CDR3 spans 18 residues.

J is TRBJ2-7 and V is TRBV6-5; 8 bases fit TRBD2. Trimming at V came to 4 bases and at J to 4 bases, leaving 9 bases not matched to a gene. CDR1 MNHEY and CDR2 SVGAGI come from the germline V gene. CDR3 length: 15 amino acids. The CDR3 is CASSSYREGFYEQYF. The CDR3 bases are TGTGCCAGCAGTTCCTACCGGGAGGGCTTTTACGAGCAGTACTTC.

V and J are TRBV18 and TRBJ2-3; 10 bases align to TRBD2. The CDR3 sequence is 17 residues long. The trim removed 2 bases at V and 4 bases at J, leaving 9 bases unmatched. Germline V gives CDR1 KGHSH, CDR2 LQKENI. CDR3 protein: CASSPASLAGVSDTQYF. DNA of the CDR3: TGTGCCAGCTCACCAGCCTCCCTAGCGGGAGTTTCAGATACGCAGTATTTT.

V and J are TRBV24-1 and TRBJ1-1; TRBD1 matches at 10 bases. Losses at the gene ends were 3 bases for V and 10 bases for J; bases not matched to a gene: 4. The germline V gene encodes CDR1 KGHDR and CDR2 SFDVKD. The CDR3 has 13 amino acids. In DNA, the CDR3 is TGTGCCACCAGTGATATTCGGACAGGGGGAGCTTTCTTT. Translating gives CATSDIRTGGAFF.

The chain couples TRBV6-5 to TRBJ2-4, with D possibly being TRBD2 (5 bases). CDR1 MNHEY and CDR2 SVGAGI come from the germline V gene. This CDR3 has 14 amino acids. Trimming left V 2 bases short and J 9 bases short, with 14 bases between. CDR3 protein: CASSYGESGPIQYF. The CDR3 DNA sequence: TGTGCCAGCAGTTACGGGGAGTCCGGCCCCATTCAGTACTTC.

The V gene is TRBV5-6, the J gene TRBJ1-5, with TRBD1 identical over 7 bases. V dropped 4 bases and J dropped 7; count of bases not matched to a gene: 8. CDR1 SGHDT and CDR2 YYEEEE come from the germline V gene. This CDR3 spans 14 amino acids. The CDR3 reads CASSRGQANQPQHF. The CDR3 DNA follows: TGTGCCAGCAGCAGAGGACAGGCCAACCAGCCCCAGCATTTT.

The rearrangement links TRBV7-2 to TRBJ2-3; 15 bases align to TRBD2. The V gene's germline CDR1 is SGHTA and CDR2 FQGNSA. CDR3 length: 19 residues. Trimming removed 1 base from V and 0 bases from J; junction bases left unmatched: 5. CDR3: CASSLGSGTSGRSTDTQYF. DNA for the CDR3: TGTGCCAGCAGCTTAGGGTCCGGGACTAGCGGGAGGAGCACAGATACGCAGTATTTT.

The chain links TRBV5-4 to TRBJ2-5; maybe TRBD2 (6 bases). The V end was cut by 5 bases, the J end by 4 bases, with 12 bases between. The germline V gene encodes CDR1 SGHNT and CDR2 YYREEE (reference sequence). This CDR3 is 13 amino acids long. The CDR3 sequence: CASSTEGGETQYF. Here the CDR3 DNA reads TGTGCCAGCAGTACTGAGGGAGGAGAGACCCAGTACTTC.

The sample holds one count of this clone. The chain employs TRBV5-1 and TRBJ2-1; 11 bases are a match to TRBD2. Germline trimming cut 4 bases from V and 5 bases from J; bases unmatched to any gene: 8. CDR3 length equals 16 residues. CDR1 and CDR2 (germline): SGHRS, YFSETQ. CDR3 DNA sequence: TGCGCCAGCAGCCCTTCTGGGACTAGCGGACACAATGAGCAGTTCTTC. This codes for CASSPSGTSGHNEQFF.

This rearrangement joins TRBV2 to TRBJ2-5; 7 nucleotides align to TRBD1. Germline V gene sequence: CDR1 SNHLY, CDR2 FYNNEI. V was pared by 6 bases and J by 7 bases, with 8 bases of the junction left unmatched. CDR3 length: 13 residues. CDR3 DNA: TGTGCCAGCAGCGCCGACAGGGTGGGGACCCAGTACTTC. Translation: CASSADRVGTQYF. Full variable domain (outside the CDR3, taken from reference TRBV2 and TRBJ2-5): EPEVTQTPSHQVTQMGQEVILRCVPISNHLYFYWYRQILGQKVEFLVSFYNNEISEKSEIFDDQFSVERPDGSNFTLKIRSTKLEDSAMYFCASSADRVGTQYFGPGTRLLVL.

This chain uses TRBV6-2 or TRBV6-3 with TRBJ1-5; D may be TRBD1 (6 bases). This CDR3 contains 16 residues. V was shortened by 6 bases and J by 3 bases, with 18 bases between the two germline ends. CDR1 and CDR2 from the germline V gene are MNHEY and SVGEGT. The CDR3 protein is CASSRWVGTHNQPQHF. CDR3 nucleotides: TGTGCCAGCAGCCGTTGGGTTGGGACACACAATCAGCCCCAGCATTTT.

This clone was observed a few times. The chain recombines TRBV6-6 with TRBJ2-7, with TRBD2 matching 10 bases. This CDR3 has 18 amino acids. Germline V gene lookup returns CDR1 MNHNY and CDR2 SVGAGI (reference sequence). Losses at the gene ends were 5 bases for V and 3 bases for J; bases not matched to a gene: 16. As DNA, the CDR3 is TGTGCCAGCAGTCGATACCCTGGACTAGCGGACGGCCTCTACGAGCAGTACTTC. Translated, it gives CASSRYPGLADGLYEQYF.